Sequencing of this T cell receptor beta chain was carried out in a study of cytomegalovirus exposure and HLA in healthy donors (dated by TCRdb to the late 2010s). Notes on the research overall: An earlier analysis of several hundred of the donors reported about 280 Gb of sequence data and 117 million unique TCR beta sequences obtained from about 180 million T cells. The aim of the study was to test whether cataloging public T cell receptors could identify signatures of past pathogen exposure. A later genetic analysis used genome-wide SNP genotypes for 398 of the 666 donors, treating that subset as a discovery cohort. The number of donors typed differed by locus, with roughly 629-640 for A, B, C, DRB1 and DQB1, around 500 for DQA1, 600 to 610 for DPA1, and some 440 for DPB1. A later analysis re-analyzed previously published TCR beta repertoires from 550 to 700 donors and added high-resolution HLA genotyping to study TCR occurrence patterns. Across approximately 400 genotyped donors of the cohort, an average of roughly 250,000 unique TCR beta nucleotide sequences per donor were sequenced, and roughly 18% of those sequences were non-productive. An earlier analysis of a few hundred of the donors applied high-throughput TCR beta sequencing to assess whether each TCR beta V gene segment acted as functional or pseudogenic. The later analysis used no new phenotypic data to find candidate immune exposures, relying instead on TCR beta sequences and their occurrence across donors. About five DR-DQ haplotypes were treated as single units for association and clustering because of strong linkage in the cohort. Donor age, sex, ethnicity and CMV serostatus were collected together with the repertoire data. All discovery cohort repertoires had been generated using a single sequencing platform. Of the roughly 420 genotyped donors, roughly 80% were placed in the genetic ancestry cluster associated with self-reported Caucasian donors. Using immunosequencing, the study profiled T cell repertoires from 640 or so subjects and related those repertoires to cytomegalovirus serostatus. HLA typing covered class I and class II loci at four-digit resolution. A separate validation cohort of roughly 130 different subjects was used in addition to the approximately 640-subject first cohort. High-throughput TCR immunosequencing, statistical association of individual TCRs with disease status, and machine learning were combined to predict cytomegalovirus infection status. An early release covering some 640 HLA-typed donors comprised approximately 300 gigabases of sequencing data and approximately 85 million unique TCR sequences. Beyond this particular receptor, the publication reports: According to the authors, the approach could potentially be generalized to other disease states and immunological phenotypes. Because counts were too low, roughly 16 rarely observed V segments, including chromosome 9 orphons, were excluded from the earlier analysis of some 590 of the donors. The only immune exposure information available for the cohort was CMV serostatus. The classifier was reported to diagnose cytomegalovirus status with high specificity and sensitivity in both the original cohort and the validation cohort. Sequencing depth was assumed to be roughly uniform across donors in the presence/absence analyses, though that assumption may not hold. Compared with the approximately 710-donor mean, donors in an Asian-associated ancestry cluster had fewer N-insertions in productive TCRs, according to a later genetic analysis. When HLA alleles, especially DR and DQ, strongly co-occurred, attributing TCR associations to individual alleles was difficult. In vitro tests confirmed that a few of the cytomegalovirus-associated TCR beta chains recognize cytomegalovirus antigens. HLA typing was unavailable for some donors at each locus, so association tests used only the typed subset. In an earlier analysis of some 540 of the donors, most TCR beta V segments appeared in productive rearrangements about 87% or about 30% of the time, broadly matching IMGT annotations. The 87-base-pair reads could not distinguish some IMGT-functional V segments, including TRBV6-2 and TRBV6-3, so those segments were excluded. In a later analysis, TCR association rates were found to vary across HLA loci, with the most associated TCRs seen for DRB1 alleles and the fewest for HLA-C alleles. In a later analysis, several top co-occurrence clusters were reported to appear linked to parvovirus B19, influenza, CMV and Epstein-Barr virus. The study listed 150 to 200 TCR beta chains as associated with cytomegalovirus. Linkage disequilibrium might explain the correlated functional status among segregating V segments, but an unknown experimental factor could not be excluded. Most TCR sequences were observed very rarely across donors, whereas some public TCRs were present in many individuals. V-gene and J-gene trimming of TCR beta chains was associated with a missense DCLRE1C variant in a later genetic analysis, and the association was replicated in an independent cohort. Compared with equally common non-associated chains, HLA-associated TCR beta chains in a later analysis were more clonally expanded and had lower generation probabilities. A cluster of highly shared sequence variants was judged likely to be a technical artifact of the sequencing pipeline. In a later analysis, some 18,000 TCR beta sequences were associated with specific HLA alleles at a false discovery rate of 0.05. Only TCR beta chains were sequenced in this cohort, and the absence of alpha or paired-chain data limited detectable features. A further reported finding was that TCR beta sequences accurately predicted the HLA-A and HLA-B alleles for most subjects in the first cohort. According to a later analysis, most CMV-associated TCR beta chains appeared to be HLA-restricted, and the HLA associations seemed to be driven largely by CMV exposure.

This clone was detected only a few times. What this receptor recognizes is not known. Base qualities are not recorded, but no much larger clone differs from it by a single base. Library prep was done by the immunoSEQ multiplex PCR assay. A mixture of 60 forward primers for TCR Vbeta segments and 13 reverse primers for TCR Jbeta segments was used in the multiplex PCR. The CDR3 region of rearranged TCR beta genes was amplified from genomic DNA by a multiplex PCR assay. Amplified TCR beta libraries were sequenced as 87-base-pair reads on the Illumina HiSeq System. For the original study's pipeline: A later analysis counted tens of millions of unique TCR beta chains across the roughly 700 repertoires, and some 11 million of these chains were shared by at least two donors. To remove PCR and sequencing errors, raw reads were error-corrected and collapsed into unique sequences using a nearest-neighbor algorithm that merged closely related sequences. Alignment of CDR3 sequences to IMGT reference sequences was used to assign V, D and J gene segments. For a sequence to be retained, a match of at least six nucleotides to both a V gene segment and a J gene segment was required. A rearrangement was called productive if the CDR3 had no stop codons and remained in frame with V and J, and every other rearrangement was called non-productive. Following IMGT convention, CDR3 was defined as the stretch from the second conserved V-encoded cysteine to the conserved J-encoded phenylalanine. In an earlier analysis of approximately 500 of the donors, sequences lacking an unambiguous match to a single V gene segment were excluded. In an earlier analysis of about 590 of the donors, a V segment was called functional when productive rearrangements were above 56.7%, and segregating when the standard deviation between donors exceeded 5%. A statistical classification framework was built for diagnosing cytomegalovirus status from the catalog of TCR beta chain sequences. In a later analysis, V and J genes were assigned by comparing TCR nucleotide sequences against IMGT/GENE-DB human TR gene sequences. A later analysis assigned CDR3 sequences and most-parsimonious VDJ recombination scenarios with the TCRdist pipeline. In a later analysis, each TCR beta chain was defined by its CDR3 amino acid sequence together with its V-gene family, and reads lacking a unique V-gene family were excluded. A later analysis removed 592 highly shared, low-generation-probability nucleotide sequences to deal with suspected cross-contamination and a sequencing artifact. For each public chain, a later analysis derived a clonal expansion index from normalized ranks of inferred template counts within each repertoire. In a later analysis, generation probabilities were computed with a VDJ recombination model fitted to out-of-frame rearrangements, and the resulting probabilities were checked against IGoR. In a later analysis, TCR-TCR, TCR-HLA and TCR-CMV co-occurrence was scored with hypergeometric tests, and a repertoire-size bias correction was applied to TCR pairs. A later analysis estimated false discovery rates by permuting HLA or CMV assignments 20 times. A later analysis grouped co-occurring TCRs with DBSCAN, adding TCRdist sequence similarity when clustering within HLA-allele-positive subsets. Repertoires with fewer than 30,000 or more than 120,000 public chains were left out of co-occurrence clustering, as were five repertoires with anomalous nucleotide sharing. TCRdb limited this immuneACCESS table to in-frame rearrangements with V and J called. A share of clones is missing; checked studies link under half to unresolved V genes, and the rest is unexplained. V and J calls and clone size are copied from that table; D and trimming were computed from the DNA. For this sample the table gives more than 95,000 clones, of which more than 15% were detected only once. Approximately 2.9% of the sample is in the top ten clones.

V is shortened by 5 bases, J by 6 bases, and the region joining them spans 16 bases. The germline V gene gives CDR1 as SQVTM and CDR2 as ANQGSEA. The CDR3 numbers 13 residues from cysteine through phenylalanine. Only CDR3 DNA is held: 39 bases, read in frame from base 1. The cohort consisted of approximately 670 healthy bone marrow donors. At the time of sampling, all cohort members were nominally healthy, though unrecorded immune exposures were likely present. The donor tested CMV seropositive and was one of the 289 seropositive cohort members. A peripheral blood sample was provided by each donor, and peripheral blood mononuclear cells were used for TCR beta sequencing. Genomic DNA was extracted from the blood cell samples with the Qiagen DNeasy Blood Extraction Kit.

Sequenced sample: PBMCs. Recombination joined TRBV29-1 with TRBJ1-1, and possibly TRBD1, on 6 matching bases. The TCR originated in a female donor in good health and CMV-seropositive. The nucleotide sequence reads TGCAGCGTTTTAGACCAGGGGCGCGCTGAAGCTTTCTTT. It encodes CSVLDQGRAEAFF.